This T cell receptor (beta chain) appears in the sequencing data of a study of T cells in localized non-small cell lung cancer. Repertoires were generated with immunoSEQ multiplex PCR, while TCRdb's copy carries only in-frame clones and drops some. Of 55,000 to 65,000 clones listed, about 90% are singletons. General study results and limits: Median detection of top 100 tumor clones in adjacent lung was about 52 clones. Sequencing was limited to one tumor region, leaving the possibility of heterogeneity open. Uninvolved neighboring lung showed the greatest T cell clonality, exceeding tumor.

About this clone itself: What it recognizes is unknown.

Trimming took off 5 bases at V and 8 bases at J, with 18 bases between the two ends. CDR3 length: 14 amino acids. Germline lookup yields CDR1 MNHEY and CDR2 SVGAGI. This rearrangement joins TRBV6-5 to TRBJ1-2; TRBD1 is a possible D gene (6 bases). The source of this sequence is a man between 40 and 69 years old with stage I squamous cell lung carcinoma. The starting material was peripheral blood, obtained before any cancer treatment. The CDR3 DNA follows: TGTGCCAGCAGTCCCCCAGGGGCCAACCACGGCTACACCTTC. This encodes CASSPPGANHGYTF.